The 25 T cell receptor beta chains in this list originate from one sample, sequenced in a study of technical replicates of blood from a handful of donors. TCRdb's copy holds only in-frame clones and misses some; the assay was immunoSEQ multiplex PCR. This sample has about 76,000 clones, with 85% to 95% found just once. Sequences were obtained from T cells isolated from PBMCs. These receptors were obtained from a human donor in good health.

J is TRBJ1-5 and V is TRBV9; a weak D match, TRBD1 (6 bases). Deletions cut 3 bases from V and 6 bases from J, with 13 bases between. Germline V gene lookup returns CDR1 SGDLS and CDR2 YYNGEE. CDR3 size: 14 residues. DNA of the CDR3: TGTGCCAGCAGCGCTACAGGGAACGGTCAGCCCCAGCATTTT. Protein sequence: CASSATGNGQPQHF.

This chain links TRBV5-6 with TRBJ1-1; a weak D match, TRBD1 (5 bases). CDR3 length: 12 residues. V lost 8 bases to trimming and J lost 1 base, with 9 bases between them. Per germline, CDR1 SGHDT and CDR2 YYEEEE. The CDR3 bases are TGTGCCAGGATAGACAGGAACACTGAAGCTTTCTTT. It specifies CARIDRNTEAFF.

The chain combines TRBV7-2 with TRBJ1-2; weak D call: TRBD1 (5 bases). The CDR3 loop spans 14 amino acids. Germline V lookup: CDR1 SGHTA, CDR2 FQGNSA. Trimming took off 4 bases at V and 10 bases at J, with 19 bases between the two ends. CDR3 in amino acids: CASSSGTRGVVYTF. CDR3 bases: TGTGCCAGCAGCTCGGGGACTCGGGGCGTAGTCTACACCTTC.

This chain links TRBV7-3 with TRBJ2-2; D is uncertain. CDR1 is SGHTA, CDR2 FQGTGA, per germline. The CDR3 extends over 11 amino acids. Trimming cost V 6 bases and J 8 bases, with 7 bases left between them. CDR3 protein: CASSQAGELFF. The CDR3 nucleotides read TGTGCCAGCAGTCAAGCGGGGGAGCTGTTTTTT.

The chain joins TRBV27 to TRBJ2-1; 8 bases map to TRBD2. The V gene's germline CDR1 is MNHEY and CDR2 SMNVEV (reference sequence). The CDR3 runs to 15 residues. With V trimmed by 5 bases and J by 1 base, 4 bases remained unmatched. CDR3 protein: CASSLAGRSYNEQFF. For the CDR3, the DNA is TGTGCCAGCAGTCTAGCGGGCAGATCCTACAATGAGCAGTTCTTC.

The gene calls are TRBV27 and TRBJ2-2; possible D gene TRBD2, 6 bases. Germline V gene sequence: CDR1 MNHEY, CDR2 SMNVEV (reference sequence). The ends were cut back, 10 bases at V and 1 base at J, with 13 bases in the middle. This CDR3 is 14 amino acids long. The CDR3 sequence is CATSPGLNTGELFF. The CDR3 DNA reads TGTGCCACCTCTCCGGGACTGAACACCGGGGAGCTGTTTTTT.

The chain is built from TRBV14 and TRBJ1-2, with 8 nucleotides matching TRBD1. V lost 4 bases, J lost 4 bases, and 8 bases stayed unmatched. Germline-derived CDR1 and CDR2 are SGHDN and FVKESK. The length of the CDR3 is 15 residues. Written as DNA, the CDR3 is TGTGCCAGCAGCCCGACCGGGACAGGATTCTATGGCTACACCTTC. Amino acid sequence: CASSPTGTGFYGYTF.

V usage is TRBV5-6 and J usage is TRBJ2-1, with 7 bases identical to TRBD2. Germline V gives CDR1 SGHDT, CDR2 YYEEEE. The CDR3 sequence is 15 residues long. V lost 4 bases and J lost 6; bases outside the gene matches: 10. The DNA for the CDR3 is TGTGCCAGCAGCCCGGTCGCGGGAGAGGTCAATGAGCAGTTCTTC. Translation: CASSPVAGEVNEQFF. The whole variable domain, filled in from reference TRBV5-6 and TRBJ2-1, reads DAGVTQSPTHLIKTRGQQVTLRCSPKSGHDTVSWYQQALGQGPQFIFQYYEEEERQRGNFPDRFSGHQFPNYSSELNVNALLLGDSALYLCASSPVAGEVNEQFFGPGTRLTVL.

The chain recombines TRBV5-4 with TRBJ2-5; TRBD1 aligns across 8 bases. The CDR3 spans 16 residues. Per the germline V gene, CDR1 is SGHNT and CDR2 is YYREEE (reference sequence). V lost 0 bases to trimming and J lost 6 bases; unmatched junction nucleotides: 10. The CDR3 nucleotides read TGTGCCAGCAGCTTGGGGCAGGGGGCGGACAGTAAGACCCAGTACTTC. Translated: CASSLGQGADSKTQYF.

The CDR3: CASSFSTTGTDTQYF. CDR3 nucleotides: TGTGCCAGCAGTTTTTCCACGACAGGGACAGATACGCAGTATTTT. The J gene is TRBJ2-3, the V gene TRBV27, with TRBD1 matching 7 bases. CDR3 length equals 15 residues. CDR1 is MNHEY and CDR2 is SMNVEV in the germline V gene (reference sequence). V was clipped by 3 bases and J by 3 bases; unmatched bases: 6.

This chain links TRBV6-1 with TRBJ2-6; weak D call: TRBD1 (6 bases). The CDR3 covers 15 residues. With 6 bases removed from V and 0 bases from J, the gap between germline ends came to 9 bases. Germline V lookup: CDR1 MNHNS, CDR2 SASEGT. Here the CDR3 DNA reads TGTGCCAGCAGACTACAGGGCTCTGGGGCCAACGTCCTGACTTTC. Protein: CASRLQGSGANVLTF.

The V and J genes are TRBV18 and TRBJ1-2, with 7 bases identical to TRBD1. Germline CDR1 and CDR2: KGHSH and LQKENI. Trimming took 2 bases from V and 3 from J; bases not matched to a gene: 9. The CDR3 runs to 16 residues. This CDR3 is CASSPRQGVVDYGYTF. The DNA for the CDR3 is TGTGCCAGCTCACCAAGACAGGGTGTAGTGGACTATGGCTACACCTTC.

This CDR3 is CASSVYRTNADTQYF. The CDR3, as DNA: TGTGCCAGCAGCGTATACAGGACTAACGCAGATACGCAGTATTTT. The V gene is TRBV9, the J gene TRBJ2-3, with TRBD2 as a possible D gene (6 bases). The CDR3 length is 15 residues. CDR1 is SGDLS and CDR2 is YYNGEE in the germline V gene. Trimming cost V 1 base and J 4 bases, with 13 bases left between them.

The J gene is TRBJ2-3, the V gene TRBV28; TRBD2 matches 10 bases. The V gene end was trimmed by 5 bases and the J gene end by 6 bases; junction bases not matched to a gene: 8. This CDR3 is 15 amino acids long. CDR1 and CDR2 from the germline V gene are MDHEN and SYDVKM. CDR3 DNA: TGTGCCAGCAGTACTCGACTAGCGGGTTGGGATACGCAGTATTTT. Translation: CASSTRLAGWDTQYF.

The chain is built from TRBV6-4 and TRBJ2-3, with 13 bases lining up with TRBD2. The V gene's germline CDR1 is MRHNA and CDR2 SNTAGT. V lost 10 bases, J lost 9 bases, and 13 bases stayed unmatched. CDR3 length: 15 residues. The CDR3 nucleotides are TGTGCCACGGGGACTAGCGGGGAAGGGGTCGAAACGCAGTATTTT. Residues: CATGTSGEGVETQYF.

The CDR3 loop is CASSSTTDWALNYGYTF. CDR3 coding DNA: TGTGCCAGCAGTTCGACGACGGACTGGGCCCTTAACTATGGCTACACCTTC. The chain carries TRBV27 and TRBJ1-2; D is uncertain. The CDR3 is 17 residues long. The germline V gene has CDR1 MNHEY and CDR2 SMNVEV (reference sequence). With 4 bases removed from V and 1 base from J, the gap between germline ends came to 19 bases.

The CDR3 loop reads CASSVGQADTEAFF. In DNA form, the CDR3 reads TGTGCCAGCAGCGTAGGACAGGCCGACACTGAAGCTTTCTTT. The chain uses TRBV9 and TRBJ1-1; D is perhaps TRBD1 (6 bases). V was shortened by 0 bases and J by 3 bases, with 9 bases between the two germline ends. The CDR3 is 14 amino acids. Germline V lookup: CDR1 SGDLS, CDR2 YYNGEE.

The J gene is TRBJ2-3, the V gene TRBV18, with D unclear. CDR1 is KGHSH, CDR2 LQKENI, per germline. Trimming removed 8 bases from V and 5 bases from J, with 8 bases in between. The CDR3 has 11 amino acids. Here the CDR3 reads CASGSGDTQYF. CDR3 coding DNA: TGTGCCAGCGGTTCCGGAGATACGCAGTATTTT.

This sequence joins TRBV7-3 and TRBJ2-3; 7 bases agree with TRBD1. The V segment lost 3 bases and the J segment 1 base; nucleotides outside the gene matches: 1. The CDR3 totals 14 residues. CDR1 is SGHTA and CDR2 is FQGTGA in the germline V gene. The CDR3 protein is CASSFTGGTDTQYF. In DNA form, the CDR3 reads TGTGCCAGCAGCTTTACAGGGGGCACAGATACGCAGTATTTT.

J is TRBJ2-7 and V is TRBV28; 9 nucleotides line up with TRBD1. The germline CDR1 and CDR2 sequences are MDHEN and SYDVKM. The CDR3 is 13 residues long. V lost 5 bases, J lost 7 bases, and 6 bases stayed unmatched. The CDR3 region has the DNA TGTGCCAGCAGTGTAACAGGGGGCAGTGAGCAGTACTTC. It codes for CASSVTGGSEQYF.

Only one count was recorded for this clone. V and J are TRBV19 and TRBJ1-1, with D possibly being TRBD1 (5 bases). CDR3 length: 15 residues. The V gene lost 3 bases and the J gene lost 4 bases, with 15 bases spanning the gap. Germline values: CDR1 LNHDA, CDR2 SQIVND (reference sequence). CDR3 residues: CASSIGAGRVTEAFF. DNA for the CDR3: TGTGCCAGTAGTATCGGGGCAGGGAGGGTCACTGAAGCTTTCTTT.

The J gene is TRBJ2-5, the V gene TRBV30, with D maybe TRBD2 (6 bases). Germline V gene sequence: CDR1 GTSNPN, CDR2 SVGIG (reference sequence). The CDR3 loop spans 14 amino acids. V gave up 4 bases and J gave up 2 bases, with 14 bases separating them. CDR3 sequence reads: CAWTIGAGQETQYF. CDR3 nucleotide sequence: TGTGCCTGGACCATTGGGGCGGGGCAAGAGACCCAGTACTTC.

The genes are TRBV9 and TRBJ1-4, with D hard to call. The CDR3 is made up of 10 amino acids. CDR1 and CDR2 (germline): SGDLS, YYNGEE. With 5 bases removed from V and 7 bases from J, the gap between germline ends came to 3 bases. CDR3 region: CASSSEKLFF. The CDR3 bases are TGTGCCAGCAGTAGTGAAAAACTGTTTTTT.

CDR3 sequence reads: CAWKAGTGGHYGYTF. CDR3 DNA: TGTGCCTGGAAGGCTGGGACAGGGGGCCACTATGGCTACACCTTC. V and J are TRBV30 and TRBJ1-2; 12 nucleotides agree with TRBD1. The V gene end was trimmed by 4 bases and the J gene end by 3 bases; junction bases not matched to a gene: 6. Germline V gene data show CDR1 as GTSNPN and CDR2 as SVGIG (reference sequence). This CDR3 spans 15 amino acids.

The CDR3 DNA reads as TGTGCCAGCAGTCGCACCGGGACTAGTGCGGATACGCAGTATTTT. Protein sequence: CASSRTGTSADTQYF. This chain links TRBV27 with TRBJ2-3; 8 positions match TRBD2. This CDR3 comprises 15 residues. V lost 5 bases, J lost 6 bases, and 10 bases stayed unmatched. Germline CDR1 and CDR2: MNHEY and SMNVEV (reference sequence).